Presented here are 16 T cell receptor beta chains from one specimen sequenced in a study of HIV-infected patients and healthy controls (dated by TCRdb to 2014 to 2015). The library was generated by 5' RACE. Sequencing instrument: Illumina MiSeq. TCRdb applied fastp at Q25 and MiXCR to the public reads, then kept only in-frame beta chains. Each CDR3 protein gets just one entry, which takes the most common genes and DNA from the rows behind it. The table for this sample lists tens of thousands of distinct CDR3 sequences; 15% to 20% of them were counted only once. The ten largest clones capture around 1.4% of the sample. Sequenced material: CD4+ T cells from blood. The receptors were gathered from a human donor in good health.

This clonotype has a count of ten or more. V usage is TRBV5-4 and J usage is TRBJ2-7; no firm D call. V was shortened by 4 bases and J by 2 bases, with 19 bases between the two germline ends. Germline-derived CDR1 and CDR2 are SGHNT and YYREEE (reference sequence). The CDR3 consists of 16 residues. This CDR3 reads CASSPAANPAPYEQYF. The CDR3 DNA reads TGTGCCAGCAGCCCGGCGGCCAACCCGGCTCCCTACGAGCAGTACTTC.

This clonotype was found many times. This chain joins TRBV5-1 and TRBJ1-2; no clear D gene. CDR3 length: 14 residues. In germline, CDR1 is SGHRS, CDR2 YFSETQ. V gave up 0 bases and J gave up 0 bases, with 6 bases separating them. In DNA form, the CDR3 reads TGCGCCAGCAGCTTGGAAAGCCCTAACTATGGCTACACCTTC. Translated, it gives CASSLESPNYGYTF.

The chain has TRBV11-3 and TRBJ1-1; 7 bases match TRBD1. Germline CDR1 reads SGHNT; CDR2 reads YENEEA. Trimming removed 2 bases from V and 4 bases from J; junction bases left unmatched: 7. The length of the CDR3 is 15 residues. The CDR3 loop reads CASSLRLAGGTEAFF. The CDR3 DNA follows: TGTGCCAGCAGCTTACGACTGGCAGGGGGCACTGAAGCTTTCTTT.

The gene calls are TRBV20-1 and TRBJ2-1; 11 bases align to TRBD2. Trimming cost V 2 bases and J 5 bases; bases outside gene matches: 14. The CDR3 sequence is 18 residues long. From germline, CDR1 is DFQATT and CDR2 SNEGSKA (reference sequence). This CDR3 is CSARRGGSSGRKNNEQFF. DNA of the CDR3: TGCAGTGCTAGAAGGGGGGGGTCTAGCGGGAGGAAAAACAATGAGCAGTTCTTC.

This clonotype was counted at least ten times. The chain couples TRBV10-3 to TRBJ1-3; possibly TRBD1 for D (5 bases). V shed 6 bases and J shed 0 bases, with 15 bases lying between them. Germline lookup yields CDR1 ENHRY and CDR2 SYGVKD. The CDR3 sequence is 16 residues long. CDR3 nucleotide sequence: TGTGCCATCAGCGAGGTTGGGGCTAGCTCTGGAAACACCATATATTTT. It yields the protein CAISEVGASSGNTIYF.

V usage is TRBV5-1 and J usage is TRBJ1-1; 7 nucleotides match TRBD1. Germline V lookup: CDR1 SGHRS, CDR2 YFSETQ. Trimming took 0 bases from V and 7 from J; bases not matched to a gene: 9. CDR3 length equals 15 residues. The CDR3 DNA reads as TGCGCCAGCAGCTTGGCAATAGGGGGCTACAGTGAAGCTTTCTTT. Translated: CASSLAIGGYSEAFF.

At least ten counts were recorded for this clonotype. V is TRBV11-2 and J is TRBJ2-3; 9 nucleotides agree with TRBD2. Losses at the gene ends were 8 bases for V and 4 bases for J; bases not matched to a gene: 7. CDR3 length: 14 amino acids. Germline loops: CDR1 SGHAT, CDR2 FQNNGV. The CDR3, as DNA: TGTGCCAGCGGGCGGGAGGGCCCGCCAGATACGCAGTATTTT. This gives the protein CASGREGPPDTQYF.

The V gene is TRBV6-5, the J gene TRBJ1-1, with TRBD1 matching 11 bases. The CDR3 has 16 amino acids. Per the germline V gene, CDR1 is MNHEY and CDR2 is SVGAGI. After removal of 5 bases from V and 0 bases from J, the junction contained 5 bases not matched to a gene. The DNA of the CDR3 is TGTGCCAGCAGTCTTATGGGACAGGGGGTGAACACTGAAGCTTTCTTT. Encoded protein: CASSLMGQGVNTEAFF.

The table lists this clonotype with many counts. The chain recombines TRBV5-6 with TRBJ2-3; D not certain. V lost 4 bases to trimming and J lost 3 bases, with 6 bases between them. Germline V gene lookup returns CDR1 SGHDT and CDR2 YYEEEE. The CDR3 contains 12 residues. CDR3 sequence: CASSRPTDTQYF. The CDR3 DNA reads TGTGCCAGCAGCCGGCCGACAGATACGCAGTATTTT.

This clonotype was counted at least ten times. One end of the junction is discordant with germline, which a read error may explain. The chain employs TRBV28 and TRBJ2-7; perhaps TRBD1 as D (6 bases). The CDR3 spans 12 residues. The germline V gene has CDR1 MDHEN and CDR2 SYDVKM. The CDR3: CASSPRQALRVF. The CDR3, as DNA: TGTGCCAGCAGTCCCCGACAGGCTCTTCGGGTTTTC.

This clonotype was recorded many times. The chain recombines TRBV7-9 with TRBJ1-4; possibly TRBD1 for D (5 bases). The V and J ends lost 3 bases and 12 bases respectively, with 11 bases between them. Per germline, CDR1 SEHNR and CDR2 FQNEAQ (reference sequence). The CDR3 contains 12 residues. CDR3 amino acids: CASSLSQGQLFF. The CDR3 coding sequence is TGTGCCAGCAGCTTGAGCCAGGGCCAACTGTTTTTT.

The V and J genes are TRBV29-1 and TRBJ1-1, with 7 bases lining up with TRBD1. From germline, CDR1 is SQVTM and CDR2 ANQGSEA. The CDR3 spans 15 residues. Trimming took 1 base from V and 5 from J; bases not matched to a gene: 10. This chain's CDR3 is CSVEVTYRGGTEAFF. The CDR3 DNA is TGCAGCGTTGAAGTCACGTACAGGGGCGGGACTGAAGCTTTCTTT.

This clonotype was seen ten or more times. This sequence joins TRBV5-1 and TRBJ1-5; D gene unclear. The CDR3 contains 14 residues. V lost 0 bases and J 5 bases, leaving 9 bases between the germline ends. The germline CDR1 and CDR2 sequences are SGHRS and YFSETQ. This chain's CDR3 is CASSLAGEDQPQHF. CDR3 nucleotide sequence: TGCGCCAGCAGCTTGGCCGGGGAAGATCAGCCCCAGCATTTT. Complete variable domain (other parts from reference TRBV5-1 and TRBJ1-5): KAGVTQTPRYLIKTRGQQVTLSCSPISGHRSVSWYQQTPGQGLQFLFEYFSETQRNKGNFPGRFSGRQFSNSRSEMNVSTLELGDSALYLCASSLAGEDQPQHFGDGTRLSIL.

This clonotype has only a few counts. The chain employs TRBV3-1 and TRBJ1-1; no firm D call. This CDR3 region has 11 residues. The germline V gene encodes CDR1 LGHDT and CDR2 YNNKEL (reference sequence). The ends were cut back, 1 base at V and 6 bases at J, with 3 bases in the middle. CDR3 bases: TGTGCCAGCAGCCAAGTTGCTGAAGCTTTCTTT. Its protein is CASSQVAEAFF.

This clonotype was observed many times. The chain links TRBV20-1 to TRBJ2-7, with 7 bases aligning to TRBD2. Looked up from germline, CDR1 is DFQATT and CDR2 is SNEGSKA (reference sequence). The J segment lost 2 bases and the V segment lost 3 bases, leaving 13 bases of the junction unmatched. The CDR3 is 16 amino acids. The CDR3: CSASWSVASGTYEQYF. The CDR3, as DNA: TGCAGTGCTAGTTGGTCTGTGGCTAGCGGAACCTACGAGCAGTACTTC.

The V and J genes are TRBV29-1 and TRBJ2-1; TRBD2 agrees at 10 bases. The germline V gene encodes CDR1 SQVTM and CDR2 ANQGSEA. Trimming took 4 bases from V and 7 from J; bases not matched to a gene: 10. The CDR3 has 15 amino acids. Here the CDR3 DNA reads TGCAGCGTTGGGCGAAGCGGGAGGGCGGGAAATGAGCAGTTCTTC. Translated: CSVGRSGRAGNEQFF.